The source of this T cell receptor beta chain is a study of blood T cell repertoires in COVID-19. Overall study: Samples came from the United States, Italy and Spain, spanning acute and convalescent COVID-19.

The authors' processing: From reference gene primer amplification, estimates of nucleated cell counts were derived. Repertoires were generated with immunoSEQ multiplex PCR, while TCRdb's copy carries only in-frame clones and drops some. V and J calls and clone size are given by that table; D and trimming were obtained from the DNA. The sample carries 150,000 to 200,000 clones, about 80% recorded once. Germline assignment: CDR1 LNHDA and CDR2 SQIVND (reference sequence). V was clipped by 7 bases and J by 7 bases, with 22 bases between them. This CDR3 spans 15 amino acids. The sample holds a few counts of this clone.

The gene calls are TRBV19 and TRBJ1-2; D is unclear. Material for sequencing was peripheral blood. This clonotype originated in a human donor in a cohort sampled during active COVID-19. Here the CDR3 reads CASTQRDPLAGGYTF. CDR3 nucleotide sequence: TGTGCCAGTACCCAGAGAGACCCACTAGCAGGTGGCTACACCTTC.